The 18 T cell receptor beta chains in this list originate from one sample, sequenced in a study of blood T cell repertoires in COVID-19. Clones were read by immunoSEQ multiplex PCR, and TCRdb kept only the in-frame ones, dropping some. The table shows about 220,000 clones, with around 86% occurring only once. Sequenced sample: peripheral blood. The receptors stem from a man between 25 and 39 years old who had recovered from COVID-19.

V gene TRBV6-4 combines with J gene TRBJ2-1, with 9 bases identical to TRBD1. After removal of 6 bases from V and 2 bases from J, the junction contained 5 bases not matched to a gene. The germline gives CDR1 MRHNA, CDR2 SNTAGT. The CDR3 extends over 15 amino acids. The DNA of the CDR3 is TGTGCCAGCAGACCCGGGACAGGGCCCTACAATGAGCAGTTCTTC. It is translated as CASRPGTGPYNEQFF.

The gene calls are TRBV2 and TRBJ2-2; D gene uncertain. Trimming removed 8 bases at V and 4 bases at J, with 17 bases between. CDR1 and CDR2 (germline): SNHLY, FYNNEI. The CDR3 length is 15 residues. The CDR3 is CASAPLALVTGELFF. The CDR3 DNA reads TGTGCCAGCGCCCCGCTTGCTTTAGTCACCGGGGAGCTGTTTTTT.

The chain uses TRBV5-6 and TRBJ2-7; a possible D gene is TRBD1 (6 bases). Trimming cost V 4 bases and J 5 bases, with 16 bases left between them. This CDR3 comprises 14 residues. CDR1 is SGHDT and CDR2 is YYEEEE in the germline V gene. The CDR3 nucleotides are TGTGCCAGCAGCCCAGGGACATTTGTCCACGAGCAGTACTTC. Translating gives CASSPGTFVHEQYF.

CDR3 amino acids: CASSSSGGKLFF. CDR3 in DNA: TGTGCCAGCTCATCCTCAGGGGGGAAACTGTTTTTT. The chain employs TRBV18 and TRBJ1-4, with TRBD1 matching 7 bases. From germline, CDR1 is KGHSH and CDR2 LQKENI. The trim removed 5 bases at V and 11 bases at J, leaving 5 bases unmatched. The length of the CDR3 is 12 residues.

The chain couples TRBV4-3 to TRBJ2-2, with 7 positions matching TRBD2. Germline loops: CDR1 LGHNA, CDR2 YSLEER. CDR3 length: 16 amino acids. Losses at the gene ends were 0 bases for V and 5 bases for J; bases not matched to a gene: 6. The CDR3 here is CASSQDVTSDTGELFF. For the CDR3, the DNA is TGCGCCAGCAGCCAAGATGTTACTAGCGATACCGGGGAGCTGTTTTTT.

In its sample, this clone was seen once. The chain couples TRBV5-1 to TRBJ2-5; 8 bases fit TRBD1. This CDR3 is built from 14 residues. J lost 4 bases, V lost 5 bases, and 7 bases had no gene match. Germline CDR1 reads SGHRS; CDR2 reads YFSETQ. CDR3 residues: CASRFRGPSETQYF. DNA of the CDR3: TGCGCCAGCAGGTTCAGGGGGCCCTCAGAGACCCAGTACTTC. The whole variable domain, filled in from reference TRBV5-1 and TRBJ2-5, reads KAGVTQTPRYLIKTRGQQVTLSCSPISGHRSVSWYQQTPGQGLQFLFEYFSETQRNKGNFPGRFSGRQFSNSRSEMNVSTLELGDSALYLCASRFRGPSETQYFGPGTRLLVL.

This clone was detected once. The rearrangement links TRBV18 to TRBJ2-3; TRBD2 matches at 9 bases. Per the germline V gene, CDR1 is KGHSH and CDR2 is LQKENI. CDR3 length: 17 residues. V was clipped by 2 bases and J by 5 bases; unmatched bases: 11. This CDR3 reads CASSPDSSGGPIDTQYF. The CDR3 DNA is TGTGCCAGCTCACCAGACAGTAGCGGGGGACCCATAGATACGCAGTATTTT.

The chain uses TRBV3-1 (or the pseudogene TRBV3-2) and TRBJ2-1; TRBD1 matches at 9 bases. CDR3 length equals 17 residues. V dropped 0 bases and J dropped 3; count of bases not matched to a gene: 6. The germline V gene encodes CDR1 LGHDT and CDR2 YNNKEL (reference sequence). The CDR3: CASSQEGRDRVYNEQFF. Written as DNA, the CDR3 is TGTGCCAGCAGCCAAGAGGGCCGGGACAGGGTCTACAATGAGCAGTTCTTC.

V gene TRBV19 combines with J gene TRBJ1-1; no clear D. The germline V gene has CDR1 LNHDA and CDR2 SQIVND (reference sequence). The CDR3 length is 14 residues. Trimming cost V 2 bases and J 0 bases, with 7 bases left between them. CDR3 DNA: TGTGCCAGTAGTATATACATTATGAACACTGAAGCTTTCTTT. Protein sequence: CASSIYIMNTEAFF.

The chain uses TRBV10-2 and TRBJ2-2, with a weak D call TRBD2 (5 bases). This CDR3 has 15 amino acids. In germline, CDR1 is WSHSY, CDR2 SAAADI. Trimming shortened V by 2 bases and J by 5 bases, and 12 bases separated the two germline ends. CDR3 nucleotides: TGCGCCAGCAGTGAGATCGCGGGTGGTACCGGGGAGCTGTTTTTT. It is translated as CASSEIAGGTGELFF.

The chain uses TRBV10-2 and TRBJ1-3; 9 nucleotides align to TRBD1. This CDR3 is 16 amino acids long. Germline assignment: CDR1 WSHSY and CDR2 SAAADI. V shed 5 bases, J shed 4 bases, and the junction held 9 bases outside the gene matches. The CDR3 here is CASSLLSTGGGNTIYF. In DNA form, the CDR3 reads TGCGCCAGCAGTCTACTTTCTACAGGGGGCGGAAACACCATATATTTT.

This clone occurred once. The rearrangement uses TRBV6-5 and TRBJ2-7; no definite D call. Germline V gives CDR1 MNHEY, CDR2 SVGAGI. The CDR3 is made up of 11 amino acids. Trimming cost V 6 bases and J 5 bases, with 8 bases left between them. For the CDR3, the DNA is TGTGCCAGCAGCTCCTTTCACGAGCAGTACTTC. This translates into CASSSFHEQYF.

The CDR3 is CASSWSVADTQYF. In DNA form, the CDR3 reads TGTGCCAGCAGCTGGTCGGTAGCAGATACGCAGTATTTT. The chain employs TRBV7-9 and TRBJ2-3; D not certain. The CDR3 spans 13 residues. V was pared by 4 bases and J by 4 bases, with 9 bases between. From germline, CDR1 is SEHNR and CDR2 FQNEAQ (reference sequence).

The rearrangement links TRBV11-2 to TRBJ1-1, with no clear D. Per the germline V gene, CDR1 is SGHAT and CDR2 is FQNNGV. This CDR3 is 14 amino acids long. Trimming left V 5 bases short and J 1 base short, with 11 bases between. DNA for the CDR3: TGTGCCAGCAGCATGGCAGGTGGGAACACTGAAGCTTTCTTT. This codes for CASSMAGGNTEAFF.

The genes are TRBV5-4 and TRBJ2-3; the match to TRBD2 covers 9 bases. With 0 bases clipped from V and 4 bases from J, the junction kept 3 bases outside the gene matches. Germline V gene lookup returns CDR1 SGHNT and CDR2 YYREEE (reference sequence). This CDR3 contains 15 residues. CDR3 protein: CASSLDSGGADTQYF. CDR3 DNA sequence: TGTGCCAGCAGCTTGGATAGCGGGGGTGCAGATACGCAGTATTTT.

CDR3 region: CASSPLPVTDTQYF. DNA for the CDR3: TGTGCCAGCAGTCCACTTCCGGTCACAGATACGCAGTATTTT. This sequence joins TRBV27 and TRBJ2-3; the D is unclear. Germline V gives CDR1 MNHEY, CDR2 SMNVEV (reference sequence). V gave up 5 bases and J gave up 2 bases, with 11 bases separating them. This CDR3 has 14 residues.

V gene TRBV7-2 combines with J gene TRBJ1-5, with D tentatively TRBD1 (6 bases). The CDR3 extends over 15 amino acids. The germline gives CDR1 SGHTA, CDR2 FQGNSA. Trimming took off 5 bases at V and 2 bases at J, with 13 bases between the two ends. The CDR3 coding sequence is TGTGCCAGCAGCCCTAGGGGGGGTGGCAATCAGCCCCAGCATTTT. As protein: CASSPRGGGNQPQHF.

CDR3 sequence (DNA): TGTGCCAGCAGCTTAGCGCGGCAGCAGCCCCAGCATTTT. Translation: CASSLARQQPQHF. This chain uses TRBV7-2 with TRBJ1-5; D is unclear. The CDR3 extends over 13 amino acids. The germline V gene encodes CDR1 SGHTA and CDR2 FQGNSA. The germline V and J ends were trimmed by 0 bases and 7 bases, with 7 bases remaining between them.